Below, 30 T cell receptor beta chains from the same sample are listed, as sequenced in a study of T cell changes during pregnancy in multiple sclerosis. Assay used: immunoSEQ multiplex PCR; TCRdb lists only in-frame clones, some missing. The table records 30,000 to 40,000 clones, about 90% of them present only once. The sample was CD4+ T cells from peripheral blood mononuclear cells, taken in the second trimester of pregnancy. These TCRs come from a female donor in good health, enrolled as a control in a pregnancy study.

The CDR3 here is CAIRRKASETQYF. In nucleotides, the CDR3 is TGTGCCATCAGGAGAAAAGCGTCCGAGACCCAGTACTTC. The V and J genes are TRBV10-3 and TRBJ2-5, with D hard to call. Germline CDR1 ENHRY, CDR2 SYGVKD. The CDR3 covers 13 residues. The V and J ends lost 6 bases and 5 bases respectively, with 13 bases between them.

This sequence joins TRBV5-1 and TRBJ2-3, with 9 bases lining up with TRBD1. The V segment lost 1 base and the J segment 4 bases; nucleotides outside the gene matches: 7. Germline V gene data show CDR1 as SGHRS and CDR2 as YFSETQ. CDR3 length: 16 residues. In DNA, the CDR3 is TGCGCCAGCAGCTTGTTCGGACAGGGGCCCTCAGATACGCAGTATTTT. It specifies CASSLFGQGPSDTQYF.

The CDR3 region has the DNA TGTGCCAGCAGCTTAACTAGACTGGGACAGGCGAACACTGAAGCTTTCTTT. It specifies CASSLTRLGQANTEAFF. The chain couples TRBV7-3 to TRBJ1-1, with 8 bases identical to TRBD1. Per the germline V gene, CDR1 is SGHTA and CDR2 is FQGTGA. V shed 0 bases and J 1 base; nucleotides not matched to a gene: 7. The CDR3 covers 17 residues.

The genes are TRBV4-3 and TRBJ1-3; TRBD1 agrees at 9 bases. Trimming took 2 bases from V and 0 from J; bases not matched to a gene: 5. CDR1 LGHNA and CDR2 YSLEER come from the germline V gene. This CDR3 is built from 17 residues. The CDR3 here is CASSQRDRDYSGNTIYF. CDR3 nucleotides: TGCGCCAGCAGCCAAAGGGACAGGGACTACTCTGGAAACACCATATATTTT.

This chain joins TRBV11-1 and TRBJ1-1; D is possibly TRBD1 (6 bases). This CDR3 spans 14 amino acids. Deletions cut 2 bases from V and 6 bases from J, with 13 bases between. CDR1 is SGHAT, CDR2 FQDESV, per germline (reference sequence). CDR3 nucleotide sequence: TGTGCCAGCAGCTTATATTGGGCAGGGGCTGAAGCTTTCTTT. It encodes CASSLYWAGAEAFF.

The chain is built from TRBV10-3 and TRBJ1-6; D is possibly TRBD1 (5 bases). V lost 4 bases to trimming and J lost 8 bases, with 12 bases between them. The CDR3 is made up of 14 amino acids. Per the germline V gene, CDR1 is ENHRY and CDR2 is SYGVKD. In DNA, the CDR3 is TGTGCCATCAGTGGGCGGGGAGGGGATTCACCCCTCCACTTT. Encoded protein: CAISGRGGDSPLHF.

The genes are TRBV7-2 and TRBJ2-7; D uncertain. Germline assignment: CDR1 SGHTA and CDR2 FQGNSA. The CDR3 consists of 11 residues. The V end was cut by 3 bases, the J end by 4 bases, with 4 bases between. The CDR3 region has the DNA TGTGCCAGCAGCTTGGAGTACGAGCAGTACTTC. Protein sequence: CASSLEYEQYF.

The V gene is TRBV2, the J gene TRBJ2-1; 7 bases are shared with TRBD2. The CDR3 runs to 16 residues. Germline trimming cut 4 bases from V and 4 bases from J; bases unmatched to any gene: 10. The germline gives CDR1 SNHLY, CDR2 FYNNEI. The CDR3 DNA reads TGTGCCAGCAGTGCCCAGCGGGGACGGAGTTACAATGAGCAGTTCTTC. It specifies CASSAQRGRSYNEQFF.

This sequence joins TRBV7-9 and TRBJ2-1; possibly TRBD1 for D (6 bases). Germline V CDR1 and CDR2: SEHNR, FQNEAQ (reference sequence). There are 13 residues in the CDR3. Trimming took off 3 bases at V and 7 bases at J, with 10 bases between the two ends. The CDR3 nucleotides are TGTGCCAGCAGCTTGAGGACAGTGAATGAGCAGTTCTTC. Amino acid sequence: CASSLRTVNEQFF.

The V and J genes are TRBV13 and TRBJ1-5, with D perhaps TRBD1 (6 bases). The CDR3 has 13 residues. With 1 base removed from V and 6 bases from J, the gap between germline ends came to 7 bases. CDR1 is PRHDT and CDR2 is FYEKMQ in the germline V gene (reference sequence). CDR3 protein: CASSLDRAQPQHF. The CDR3, as DNA: TGTGCCAGCAGCTTAGACAGGGCTCAGCCCCAGCATTTT.

Here the CDR3 reads CASRQGTEQYF. CDR3 DNA sequence: TGTGCCAGCAGGCAGGGTACCGAGCAGTACTTC. V usage is TRBV2 and J usage is TRBJ2-7; D perhaps matches TRBD1 (5 bases). The CDR3 extends over 11 amino acids. CDR1 and CDR2 from the germline V gene are SNHLY and FYNNEI. Between the trimmed V and J ends, which lost 6 bases and 6 bases, there was a span of 9 bases.

The chain uses TRBV5-1 and TRBJ1-3, with 8 bases fitting TRBD1. V gave up 0 bases and J gave up 4 bases; unmatched junction bases: 3. The CDR3 covers 15 residues. Germline CDR1 SGHRS, CDR2 YFSETQ. CDR3: CASSLAGGLGNTIYF. Written as DNA, the CDR3 is TGCGCCAGCAGCTTGGCAGGGGGCTTAGGAAACACCATATATTTT. The variable domain in full, completed from reference TRBV5-1 and TRBJ1-3, reads KAGVTQTPRYLIKTRGQQVTLSCSPISGHRSVSWYQQTPGQGLQFLFEYFSETQRNKGNFPGRFSGRQFSNSRSEMNVSTLELGDSALYLCASSLAGGLGNTIYFGEGSWLTVV.

The rearrangement uses TRBV5-8 and TRBJ2-7, with a possible D match to TRBD1 (6 bases). This CDR3 contains 15 residues. Looked up from germline, CDR1 is SGHTS and CDR2 is YDEGEE. The V and J ends lost 4 bases and 2 bases respectively, with 16 bases between them. CDR3 sequence: CASSRGQLITYEQYF. In DNA form, the CDR3 reads TGTGCCAGCAGCCGCGGACAGTTGATCACCTACGAGCAGTACTTC.

This chain connects TRBV2 to TRBJ2-2, with 10 bases that match TRBD1. The germline gives CDR1 SNHLY, CDR2 FYNNEI. V was clipped by 5 bases and J by 0 bases; unmatched bases: 18. The CDR3 has 21 amino acids. The CDR3 loop reads CASSPGQGTMASRANTGELFF. The CDR3 region has the DNA TGTGCCAGCAGTCCGGGACAGGGGACGATGGCTTCTAGGGCGAACACCGGGGAGCTGTTTTTT.

This chain uses TRBV28 with TRBJ1-2; D unclear. Germline CDR1 and CDR2: MDHEN and SYDVKM. CDR3 length: 12 residues. Trimming took off 1 base at V and 13 bases at J, with 13 bases between the two ends. The CDR3 spells CASSLLSGFSTF. In DNA form, the CDR3 reads TGTGCCAGCAGTTTATTGTCAGGCTTTTCCACCTTC.

The chain employs TRBV28 and TRBJ2-1, with TRBD2 matching over 10 bases. The junction had 5 bases not matched to a gene; V was cut back by 9 bases and J by 0 bases. The CDR3 is 15 residues long. Germline lookup yields CDR1 MDHEN and CDR2 SYDVKM. The CDR3 loop is CASLIAGGSYNEQFF. The CDR3 DNA sequence: TGTGCCAGTCTTATAGCGGGGGGCTCCTACAATGAGCAGTTCTTC.

The gene calls are TRBV7-9 and TRBJ2-1, with D possibly matching TRBD1 (6 bases). The ends were cut back, 5 bases at V and 9 bases at J, with 11 bases in the middle. The CDR3 totals 12 residues. The germline CDR1 and CDR2 sequences are SEHNR and FQNEAQ (reference sequence). The CDR3 is CASSPGVPEQFF. The CDR3 DNA reads as TGTGCCAGCAGCCCAGGGGTCCCTGAGCAGTTCTTC.

This clone has a single count. The gene calls are TRBV7-9 and TRBJ1-1, with D possibly matching TRBD1 (5 bases). Germline CDR1 reads SEHNR; CDR2 reads FQNEAQ (reference sequence). Deletions cut 6 bases from V and 6 bases from J, with 20 bases between. The CDR3 extends over 15 amino acids. The DNA of the CDR3 is TGTGCCAGCAGTCACACGGCGGGGCGGCGGGCTGAAGCTTTCTTT. This translates into CASSHTAGRRAEAFF.

This chain's CDR3 is CASSAGGNEQYF. CDR3 nucleotides: TGTGCCAGCAGTGCCGGGGGTAACGAGCAGTACTTC. The V call is TRBV2, the J call TRBJ2-5; weak D call: TRBD2 (6 bases). The closer fit of TRBJ2-7 to the DNA end suggests the J call may be wrong. CDR3 length: 12 amino acids. Germline-derived CDR1 and CDR2 are SNHLY and FYNNEI.

The V gene is TRBV4-1, the J gene TRBJ2-2, with 7 bases matching TRBD2. V lost 1 base and J lost 7; bases outside the gene matches: 6. Per germline, CDR1 MGHRA and CDR2 YSYEKL. CDR3 length equals 15 residues. The CDR3 spells CASSQGGGKDGELFF. The CDR3 DNA reads as TGCGCCAGCAGCCAAGGGGGGGGAAAGGACGGGGAGCTGTTTTTT.

This chain links TRBV19 with TRBJ2-3; 7 bases are shared with TRBD1. CDR3 length: 14 residues. V lost 4 bases and J lost 6; bases outside the gene matches: 7. Germline V gene sequence: CDR1 LNHDA, CDR2 SQIVND (reference sequence). CDR3: CASSKQGPQDTQYF. In DNA, the CDR3 is TGTGCCAGTAGTAAACAGGGGCCTCAGGATACGCAGTATTTT.

The CDR3 loop reads CASSRGDRGEKLFF. As DNA, the CDR3 is TGTGCCAGCAGCCGAGGGGACAGGGGTGAAAAACTGTTTTTT. This chain connects TRBV7-9 to TRBJ1-4, with 10 bases aligning to TRBD1. This CDR3 comprises 14 residues. V lost 5 bases and J lost 7; bases outside the gene matches: 4. Germline loops: CDR1 SEHNR, CDR2 FQNEAQ (reference sequence).

The chain recombines TRBV30 with TRBJ1-1; no firm D call. The V gene lost 3 bases and the J gene lost 1 base, with 12 bases spanning the gap. CDR1 and CDR2 (germline): GTSNPN, SVGIG (reference sequence). This CDR3 contains 14 residues. The CDR3 nucleotides are TGTGCCTGGAGCTCAGGTTCAGGGAACACTGAAGCTTTCTTT. Protein: CAWSSGSGNTEAFF. Full variable domain (outside the CDR3, taken from reference TRBV30 and TRBJ1-1): SQTIHQWPATLVQPVGSPLSLECTVEGTSNPNLYWYRQAAGRGLQLLFYSVGIGQISSEVPQNLSASRPQDRQFILSSKKLLLSDSGFYLCAWSSGSGNTEAFFGQGTRLTVV.

V and J are TRBV5-5 and TRBJ2-1; 9 bases fit TRBD1. Trimming removed 0 bases from V and 10 bases from J; junction bases left unmatched: 8. Germline lookup yields CDR1 SGHKS and CDR2 YYEKEE (reference sequence). CDR3 length: 15 amino acids. The CDR3 protein is CASSLEGQGFWEQFF. The CDR3 coding sequence is TGTGCCAGCAGCTTGGAGGGACAGGGATTTTGGGAGCAGTTCTTC.

In its sample, this clone ranks as medium-sized. The J gene is TRBJ1-1, the V gene TRBV7-8; perhaps TRBD1 as D (5 bases). Trimming shortened V by 1 base and J by 0 bases, and 9 bases separated the two germline ends. Germline CDR1 is SGHVS and CDR2 is FQNEAQ. This CDR3 spans 15 amino acids. The CDR3 spells CASSLEGRVNTEAFF. For the CDR3, the DNA is TGTGCCAGCAGCTTAGAGGGCAGGGTGAACACTGAAGCTTTCTTT.

The chain joins TRBV7-9 to TRBJ2-5; D might be TRBD1 (6 bases). The length of the CDR3 is 13 residues. V dropped 4 bases and J dropped 5 bases, with 11 bases sitting between them. Germline V gene lookup returns CDR1 SEHNR and CDR2 FQNEAQ (reference sequence). The chain's CDR3 is CASSYSGAETQYF. Written as DNA, the CDR3 is TGTGCCAGCAGCTACTCAGGGGCCGAGACCCAGTACTTC. Looking up the rest from reference TRBV7-9 and TRBJ2-5 gives the full variable domain: DTGVSQNPRHKITKRGQNVTFRCDPISEHNRLYWYRQTLGQGPEFLTYFQNEAQLEKSRLLSDRFSAERPKGSFSTLEIQRTEQGDSAMYLCASSYSGAETQYFGPGTRLLVL.

The chain links TRBV19 to TRBJ1-5; 7 bases are shared with TRBD1. The CDR3 covers 14 residues. The germline V gene encodes CDR1 LNHDA and CDR2 SQIVND (reference sequence). V dropped 5 bases and J dropped 1; count of bases not matched to a gene: 2. The CDR3 sequence: CASSLTGSNQPQHF. CDR3 in DNA: TGTGCCAGTAGTTTGACAGGGAGCAATCAGCCCCAGCATTTT.

The V call is TRBV30, the J call TRBJ2-2; 7 nucleotides align to TRBD1. V lost 2 bases and J lost 7; bases outside the gene matches: 10. This CDR3 is built from 15 residues. CDR1 and CDR2 from the germline V gene are GTSNPN and SVGIG (reference sequence). The CDR3 here is CAWSILGQGVGELFF. In DNA, the CDR3 is TGTGCCTGGAGTATCTTGGGGCAGGGGGTCGGGGAGCTGTTTTTT.

The chain is built from TRBV5-5 and TRBJ1-2, with D perhaps matching TRBD1 (6 bases). Per germline, CDR1 SGHKS and CDR2 YYEKEE (reference sequence). The CDR3 has 14 residues. Deletions cut 7 bases from V and 3 bases from J, with 16 bases between. The CDR3 loop reads CASARGGAYYGYTF. The CDR3 DNA follows: TGTGCCAGCGCTAGGGGGGGGGCTTACTATGGCTACACCTTC.

V usage is TRBV10-3 and J usage is TRBJ2-3; D call uncertain. From germline, CDR1 is ENHRY and CDR2 SYGVKD. CDR3 length: 12 residues. Trimming removed 0 bases from V and 11 bases from J, with 9 bases in between. The CDR3 region is CAISESERGQYF. The CDR3 DNA sequence: TGTGCCATCAGTGAGTCTGAGAGAGGGCAGTATTTT.